Listed below are T cell receptor beta chains from one sample, sequenced in a study of T cells in Graves' hyperthyroidism and ophthalmopathy. TCRdb itself ran the multiplex PCR reads through MiXCR, one entry per CDR3 protein. This sample has 490,000 or so distinct CDR3 sequences, with roughly 45% found just once. Material for sequencing was peripheral blood or thyroid tissue (not recorded which). These TCRs come from an adult woman with Graves' disease, either hyperthyroidism or ophthalmopathy (not recorded which). Each CDR3 is given with its conserved first and last residue. A D gene is named only where the DNA matches it firmly. Clone size is shown for a subset of rows, as once, few, many or a class of expanded clone.

abundance: many; v_gene: TRBV7-9; j_gene: TRBJ2-7; d_gene: .; CDR3nt: TGTGCCAGCAGCCGAGACAATTCCTACGAGCAGTACTTC; CDR3aa: CASSRDNSYEQYF
abundance: many; v_gene: TRBV5-4; j_gene: TRBJ1-1; d_gene: .; CDR3nt: TGTGCCAGCAGCCGTAGGGAGATGAACACTGAAGCTTTCTTT; CDR3aa: CASSRREMNTEAFF
abundance: .; v_gene: TRBV2; j_gene: TRBJ1-5; d_gene: TRBD1; CDR3nt: TGTGCCAGCAGTTTGACAGGGATTAACAATCAGCCCCAGCATTTT; CDR3aa: CASSLTGINNQPQHF
abundance: many; v_gene: TRBV27; j_gene: TRBJ1-6; d_gene: .; CDR3nt: TGTGCCAGCAGGTCCGCGGTGCATCCGGGCAACCTCCACTTT; CDR3aa: CASRSAVHPGNLHF
abundance: .; v_gene: TRBV10-3; j_gene: TRBJ2-5; d_gene: .; CDR3nt: TGTGCCACCGGCGCGGGGTCACAAGAGACCCAGTACTTC; CDR3aa: CATGAGSQETQYF
abundance: .; v_gene: TRBV29-1; j_gene: TRBJ2-7; d_gene: .; CDR3nt: TGCAGCGTTGAGTACGACGGAACCTACGAGCAGTACTTC; CDR3aa: CSVEYDGTYEQYF
abundance: .; v_gene: TRBV2; j_gene: TRBJ2-5; d_gene: TRBD1; CDR3nt: TGTGCCAGCAGTAATGCACAGGGGGCGCGGGTCCAGTACTTC; CDR3aa: CASSNAQGARVQYF
abundance: .; v_gene: TRBV7-9; j_gene: TRBJ2-5; d_gene: .; CDR3nt: TGTGCCAGCGATTTCAGGGGCCGACCCCAAGAGACCCAGTACTTC; CDR3aa: CASDFRGRPQETQYF
abundance: .; v_gene: TRBV6-6; j_gene: TRBJ2-3; d_gene: .; CDR3nt: TGTGCCAGCAGTGTGGGGGTCGGTAGGACAGATACGCAGTATTTT; CDR3aa: CASSVGVGRTDTQYF
abundance: few; v_gene: TRBV7-2; j_gene: TRBJ1-3; d_gene: .; CDR3nt: TGTGCCAGCAGCTCCCAGGGTGACACCATATATTTT; CDR3aa: CASSSQGDTIYF
abundance: .; v_gene: TRBV7-9; j_gene: TRBJ1-2; d_gene: .; CDR3nt: TGTGCCAGCAGAACCGACCTCCAAGTGGGCTACACCTTC; CDR3aa: CASRTDLQVGYTF
abundance: .; v_gene: TRBV7-3; j_gene: TRBJ2-6; d_gene: .; CDR3nt: TGTGCCAGCAGCTTAAGTGGGGGCATAGCGTCCGGGGCCAACGTCCTGACTTTC; CDR3aa: CASSLSGGIASGANVLTF
abundance: .; v_gene: TRBV10-1; j_gene: TRBJ2-2; d_gene: .; CDR3nt: TGCGCCAGCAGTGAGTCAAGGGGGGCCTTCGGGGAGCTGTTTTTT; CDR3aa: CASSESRGAFGELFF
abundance: .; v_gene: TRBV11-1; j_gene: TRBJ2-5; d_gene: TRBD2; CDR3nt: TGTGCCAGCAGCTTACAGCGGGATGAGACCCAGTACTTC; CDR3aa: CASSLQRDETQYF
abundance: few; v_gene: TRBV7-3; j_gene: TRBJ2-5; d_gene: .; CDR3nt: TGTGCCAGCAGCGGAGGGGGTGGACTAGGGTCAGGATATACCCAGTACTTC; CDR3aa: CASSGGGGLGSGYTQYF
abundance: .; v_gene: TRBV6-5; j_gene: TRBJ1-2; d_gene: .; CDR3nt: TGTGCCAGCAGTCCTGGGGCCGGCTACACCTTC; CDR3aa: CASSPGAGYTF
abundance: many; v_gene: TRBV7-2; j_gene: TRBJ1-3; d_gene: .; CDR3nt: TGTGCCAGCAGCAGCCTGAGGAACACCATATATTTT; CDR3aa: CASSSLRNTIYF
abundance: few; v_gene: TRBV20-1; j_gene: TRBJ1-2; d_gene: .; CDR3nt: TGCAGTGCTAGGTCCGGGACTGGGGACGGGTATGGCTACACCTTC; CDR3aa: CSARSGTGDGYGYTF
abundance: .; v_gene: TRBV29-1; j_gene: TRBJ1-1; d_gene: .; CDR3nt: TGCAGCGTACAGGACGGTTGGAACACTGAAGCTTTCTTT; CDR3aa: CSVQDGWNTEAFF
abundance: .; v_gene: TRBV5-1; j_gene: TRBJ2-6; d_gene: .; CDR3nt: TGCGCCAGCACCCGTGGGGTAAACGTCCTGACTTTC; CDR3aa: CASTRGVNVLTF
abundance: few; v_gene: TRBV2; j_gene: TRBJ2-5; d_gene: TRBD1; CDR3nt: TGTGCCAGCAGATTGGACAGGTCGAAGGAGACCCAGTACTTC; CDR3aa: CASRLDRSKETQYF
abundance: .; v_gene: TRBV6-1; j_gene: TRBJ1-5; d_gene: TRBD1; CDR3nt: TGTGCCAGCAGGGGGACAGGGGGTCCTCAGCCCCAGCATTTT; CDR3aa: CASRGTGGPQPQHF
abundance: .; v_gene: TRBV10-3; j_gene: TRBJ2-5; d_gene: TRBD2; CDR3nt: TGTGCCATCAGTGACTCCGGTCCTAGCGGGAGACAAGAGACCCAGTACTTC; CDR3aa: CAISDSGPSGRQETQYF
abundance: .; v_gene: TRBV12-3/TRBV12-4; j_gene: TRBJ1-5; d_gene: TRBD1; CDR3nt: TGTGCCAGCAGGGTTGGGACAGCAGACGCCCAGCATTTT; CDR3aa: CASRVGTADAQHF
abundance: many; v_gene: TRBV11-1; j_gene: TRBJ2-2; d_gene: .; CDR3nt: TGTGCCAGCAGCTTCGCCCTAGCCCAAAGCGGGGAGCTGTTTTTT; CDR3aa: CASSFALAQSGELFF
abundance: .; v_gene: TRBV9; j_gene: TRBJ1-1; d_gene: .; CDR3nt: TGTGCCAGCAGCGTATCGATCAGGGTATCTGAAGCTTTCTTT; CDR3aa: CASSVSIRVSEAFF
abundance: many; v_gene: TRBV7-7; j_gene: TRBJ2-5; d_gene: TRBD2; CDR3nt: TGTGCTAGCAGCTTATCCCTCGCGGGAGGGGAAGAGACCCAGTACTTC; CDR3aa: CASSLSLAGGEETQYF
abundance: once; v_gene: TRBV7-9; j_gene: TRBJ1-1; d_gene: .; CDR3nt: TGTGCCAGCAGCTATGGTCCGGGCACTGAAGCTTTCTTT; CDR3aa: CASSYGPGTEAFF
abundance: .; v_gene: TRBV29-1; j_gene: TRBJ2-1; d_gene: .; CDR3nt: TGCAGCATTGGGGCACCATCTTACAATGAGCAGTTCTTC; CDR3aa: CSIGAPSYNEQFF
abundance: .; v_gene: TRBV14; j_gene: TRBJ1-6; d_gene: .; CDR3nt: TGTGCCAGCAGCCAAGACCCGGGGACGGATAATTCACCCCTCCACTTT; CDR3aa: CASSQDPGTDNSPLHF
abundance: .; v_gene: TRBV7-2; j_gene: TRBJ2-5; d_gene: TRBD2; CDR3nt: TGTGCCAGCAGCGCGATAGCGGGAGGGGGGGAGACCCAGTACTTC; CDR3aa: CASSAIAGGGETQYF
abundance: few; v_gene: TRBV24-1; j_gene: TRBJ2-2; d_gene: TRBD1; CDR3nt: TGTGCCACACAGAGGGACAGTGGGACCGGGGAGCTGTTTTTT; CDR3aa: CATQRDSGTGELFF
abundance: few; v_gene: TRBV5-1; j_gene: TRBJ1-1; d_gene: .; CDR3nt: TGCGCCAGCAGCCCGAACGCGAACACTGAAGCTTTCTTT; CDR3aa: CASSPNANTEAFF
abundance: .; v_gene: TRBV14; j_gene: TRBJ1-1; d_gene: .; CDR3nt: TGTGCCAGCGGCCAAGTCAGGAACACTGAGGCTTTCTTT; CDR3aa: CASGQVRNTEAFF
abundance: .; v_gene: TRBV12-3/TRBV12-4; j_gene: TRBJ1-5; d_gene: .; CDR3nt: TGTGCCAGCAGTTTATCTGAGGGACAAGTTGGCAATCAGCCCCAGCATTTT; CDR3aa: CASSLSEGQVGNQPQHF
abundance: .; v_gene: TRBV10-3; j_gene: TRBJ2-5; d_gene: .; CDR3nt: TGTGCCATCAGTGAAGGCCCGGGACGTAGACAAGAGACCCAGTACTTC; CDR3aa: CAISEGPGRRQETQYF
abundance: .; v_gene: TRBV19; j_gene: TRBJ2-4; d_gene: .; CDR3nt: TGTGCCAGTAGTCCGGGACCCAAAGAACCCAAAAACATTCAGTACTTC; CDR3aa: CASSPGPKEPKNIQYF
abundance: .; v_gene: TRBV29-1; j_gene: TRBJ1-1; d_gene: .; CDR3nt: TGCAGCCAGTCCGGGACACAGAACACTGAAGCTTTCTTT; CDR3aa: CSQSGTQNTEAFF
abundance: .; v_gene: TRBV19; j_gene: TRBJ1-1; d_gene: .; CDR3nt: TGTGCCAGTAAGCCGACAGGCACTGAAGCTTTCTTT; CDR3aa: CASKPTGTEAFF
abundance: .; v_gene: TRBV12-3/TRBV12-4; j_gene: TRBJ1-2; d_gene: .; CDR3nt: TGTGCCAGCAGTTTACCAGGGACAAAGAACTATGGCTACACCTTC; CDR3aa: CASSLPGTKNYGYTF
abundance: .; v_gene: TRBV10-3; j_gene: TRBJ2-2; d_gene: .; CDR3nt: TGTGCCATCAGTGCAGGGAGAGGCCTTGACGAGGAGCTGTTTTTT; CDR3aa: CAISAGRGLDEELFF
abundance: .; v_gene: TRBV12-3/TRBV12-4; j_gene: TRBJ1-5; d_gene: TRBD1; CDR3nt: TGTGCCAGCAGTCACTCGACAGGGTTCGGTCAGCCCCAGCATTTT; CDR3aa: CASSHSTGFGQPQHF
abundance: .; v_gene: TRBV20-1; j_gene: TRBJ2-7; d_gene: TRBD2; CDR3nt: TGCAGTGCTGGAGCGGGACTAGCGGGAACAGTGTACTTC; CDR3aa: CSAGAGLAGTVYF
abundance: .; v_gene: TRBV2; j_gene: TRBJ1-6; d_gene: .; CDR3nt: TGTGCCAGCAGTGAACATCCGGCCAATTCACCCCTCCACTTT; CDR3aa: CASSEHPANSPLHF
abundance: few; v_gene: TRBV5-4; j_gene: TRBJ1-1; d_gene: .; CDR3nt: TGTGCCAGCAGCTTGGAGGGGGATACTGAAGCTCTCTTT; CDR3aa: CASSLEGDTEALF
abundance: .; v_gene: TRBV7-8; j_gene: TRBJ1-4; d_gene: .; CDR3nt: TGTGCCAGCAGCTTACGCCACGGGATTAATGAAAAACTGTTTTTT; CDR3aa: CASSLRHGINEKLFF
abundance: many; v_gene: TRBV3-1; j_gene: TRBJ1-1; d_gene: .; CDR3nt: TGTGCCAGCAGCCGAGCAGGTAACACTGAAGCTTTCTTT; CDR3aa: CASSRAGNTEAFF
abundance: .; v_gene: TRBV7-2; j_gene: TRBJ1-1; d_gene: .; CDR3nt: TGTGCCAGCAGCTTTTGGGGGGGCGAACCCTCCACTGAAGCTTTCTTT; CDR3aa: CASSFWGGEPSTEAFF
abundance: .; v_gene: TRBV10-3; j_gene: TRBJ1-6; d_gene: TRBD1; CDR3nt: TGTGCCATCAGGCAGGGGGCTTGGAATTCACCCCTCCACTTT; CDR3aa: CAIRQGAWNSPLHF
abundance: .; v_gene: TRBV7-8; j_gene: TRBJ1-1; d_gene: .; CDR3nt: TGTGCCAGCAGCCCGATGGGGGCGCCTGAAGCTTTCTTT; CDR3aa: CASSPMGAPEAFF
abundance: many; v_gene: TRBV7-2; j_gene: TRBJ2-5; d_gene: .; CDR3nt: TGTGCCAGCAGCTTCACCTACACCCGGTGGGAGACCCAGTACTTC; CDR3aa: CASSFTYTRWETQYF
abundance: few; v_gene: TRBV25-1; j_gene: TRBJ1-1; d_gene: TRBD1; CDR3nt: TGTGCCAGCAGTGCTGTGGACAGGGGCCGTACTGAAGCTTTCTTT; CDR3aa: CASSAVDRGRTEAFF
abundance: .; v_gene: TRBV9; j_gene: TRBJ2-7; d_gene: TRBD2; CDR3nt: TGTGCCAGCAGCGTACCCGGGGGGGACGAGCAGTACTTC; CDR3aa: CASSVPGGDEQYF
abundance: few; v_gene: TRBV29-1; j_gene: TRBJ1-1; d_gene: TRBD1; CDR3nt: TGCAGCGTTGTAACAGGGGGGACTGAAGCTTTCTTT; CDR3aa: CSVVTGGTEAFF